This TCR beta chain was sequenced in a study of shared clonotypes between healthy human individuals. This clone was seen once. Healthy HIV-negative adults with no recent acute infections or vaccinations were recruited as donors. From germline, CDR1 is SNHLY and CDR2 FYNNEI. The V gene end was trimmed by 8 bases and the J gene end by 4 bases; junction bases not matched to a gene: 6. This CDR3 contains 13 residues. Generated by immunoSEQ multiplex PCR, the TCRdb table keeps only in-frame clones and is missing some. This repertoire shows some 1.4 million clones, around 97% found once; its top ten account for about 1.2%.

The rearrangement uses TRBV2 and TRBJ2-7, with 9 nucleotides matching TRBD1. The TCR comes from a man aged 25 to 45 in good health. The sample taken for sequencing was naive CD4+ T cells sorted from blood. Sample subset: CD45RA+ positively selected. The CDR3 coding sequence is TGTGCCAGCCTGGGACAGGGTGTTTACGAGCAGTACTTC. Translation: CASLGQGVYEQYF.